This T cell receptor (beta chain) was observed in a study of early T cells in non-severe SARS-CoV-2 infection. Study context: Chains were not paired, and sequencing was done on bulk RNA from unsorted whole blood. Notes on the study in general: Matches to VDJdb favored anti-spike CD8 responses and missed private and CD4 specificities.

With 0 bases clipped from V and 2 bases from J, the junction kept 8 bases outside the gene matches. The CDR3 has 17 residues. Germline V lookup: CDR1 LNHDA, CDR2 SQIVND (reference sequence). The TCR library protocol attached unique molecular identifiers to the individual cDNA molecules. TCRdb re-analysed the 5' RACE reads in MiXCR, keeping a single row per CDR3 protein. The sample contains some 27,000 distinct CDR3 sequences, roughly 5% of which appear only once. This clonotype was seen at least ten times. Its cognate antigen is unknown. The genes are TRBV19 and TRBJ2-7, with 9 bases that match TRBD2. Sequences were obtained from whole blood. This clonotype was sampled from an adult who was a healthcare worker with PCR-confirmed SARS-CoV-2 infection or an uninfected control (not recorded which). CDR3 nucleotide sequence: TGTGCCAGTAGTATAGAAGTGACTAGCGGAATTGCCTACGAGCAGTACTTC. This encodes CASSIEVTSGIAYEQYF.